Following are 27 T cell receptor beta chains from one sample sequenced in a study of T cell responses to AZD1222 COVID-19 vaccine. Measured with immunoSEQ multiplex PCR; TCRdb has only the in-frame clones, and not every one. The sample gives 200,000 to 250,000 clones, less than 95% of which show up once; around 1.7% is in the top ten. Material: peripheral blood, obtained 28 days after the second dose of the MenACWY control vaccine. These receptors came from an adult who received the MenACWY meningococcal vaccine as a control.

The chain has TRBV30 and TRBJ2-7; 8 bases are shared with TRBD2. Germline lookup yields CDR1 GTSNPN and CDR2 SVGIG (reference sequence). This CDR3 region has 18 residues. The ends lost 0 bases at V and 4 bases at J; junction bases unmatched: 17. CDR3 nucleotides: TGTGCCTGGAGTGTGCTGGGCCGCAGGCCTAGCGGGTCGTACGAGCAGTACTTC. This translates into CAWSVLGRRPSGSYEQYF. Full variable domain (missing parts from reference TRBV30 and TRBJ2-7): SQTIHQWPATLVQPVGSPLSLECTVEGTSNPNLYWYRQAAGRGLQLLFYSVGIGQISSEVPQNLSASRPQDRQFILSSKKLLLSDSGFYLCAWSVLGRRPSGSYEQYFGPGTRLTVT.

This chain uses TRBV3-1 (or the pseudogene TRBV3-2) with TRBJ1-2, with a possible D match to TRBD1 (5 bases). CDR3 length: 15 amino acids. Germline loops: CDR1 LGHDT, CDR2 YNNKEL (reference sequence). V lost 1 base and J lost 2, with 11 bases in between. This CDR3 reads CASSQGGRTNYGYTF. DNA of the CDR3: TGTGCCAGCAGCCAAGGGGGCCGCACGAACTATGGCTACACCTTC.

The chain is built from TRBV27 and TRBJ1-6; unclear D gene. Germline values: CDR1 MNHEY, CDR2 SMNVEV (reference sequence). V lost 3 bases and J 9 bases, leaving 12 bases between the germline ends. The CDR3 length is 14 residues. The CDR3 sequence: CASSFSDNSSPLHF. The CDR3 DNA reads TGTGCCAGCAGTTTTTCGGATAACAGTTCACCCCTCCACTTT.

This clone has only one observation. The CDR3 coding sequence is TGTGCCAGCAGCTTAGGAGGATCGACTAGAATTCAAGAGACCCAGTACTTC. Its translation: CASSLGGSTRIQETQYF. V usage is TRBV7-2 and J usage is TRBJ2-5; possibly TRBD2 for D (6 bases). The ends were cut back, 1 base at V and 2 bases at J, with 17 bases in the middle. The CDR3 totals 17 residues. The V gene's germline CDR1 is SGHTA and CDR2 FQGNSA.

The chain recombines TRBV27 with TRBJ1-4, with 9 bases aligning to TRBD1. The germline gives CDR1 MNHEY, CDR2 SMNVEV (reference sequence). CDR3 length equals 15 residues. V was pared by 4 bases and J by 7 bases, with 7 bases of the junction left unmatched. The CDR3 spells CASSSSGQGSEKLFF. CDR3 bases: TGTGCCAGCAGTTCCTCCGGACAGGGGAGTGAAAAACTGTTTTTT.

This clone showed up just a few times. This chain joins TRBV7-3 and TRBJ2-1, with D unresolved. The germline V gene encodes CDR1 SGHTA and CDR2 FQGTGA. CDR3 size: 15 residues. Trimming stripped 2 bases from V and 2 bases from J, with 10 bases between. The CDR3 sequence: CASSLSKGTYNEQFF. For the CDR3, the DNA is TGTGCCAGCAGCTTATCAAAGGGAACCTACAATGAGCAGTTCTTC.

V usage is TRBV15 and J usage is TRBJ1-1; D possibly corresponds to TRBD1 (6 bases). Germline CDR1 is LNHNV and CDR2 is YYDKDF (reference sequence). The CDR3 is 16 residues long. V lost 1 base to trimming and J lost 1 base, with 13 bases between them. The CDR3 loop reads CATSRGPQGRNTEAFF. The CDR3 DNA sequence: TGTGCCACCAGCAGAGGGCCCCAGGGGAGGAACACTGAAGCTTTCTTT.

The chain links TRBV4-3 to TRBJ2-3, with 16 bases identical to TRBD2. The junction had 8 bases not matched to a gene; V was cut back by 1 base and J by 1 base. Per the germline V gene, CDR1 is LGHNA and CDR2 is YSLEER. This CDR3 is built from 20 residues. The chain's CDR3 is CASSQAGTSGGALGTDTQYF. DNA of the CDR3: TGCGCCAGCAGCCAAGCCGGGACTAGCGGGGGGGCCCTGGGCACAGATACGCAGTATTTT.

The chain is built from TRBV5-4 and TRBJ2-1, with 15 bases matching TRBD2. V lost 4 bases, J lost 0 bases, and 8 bases stayed unmatched. CDR3 size: 19 residues. In germline, CDR1 is SGHNT, CDR2 YYREEE (reference sequence). The CDR3 here is CASSPWTSGRGSSYNEQFF. The CDR3 DNA reads as TGTGCCAGCAGCCCCTGGACTAGCGGGAGGGGCAGCTCCTACAATGAGCAGTTCTTC.

The V gene is TRBV14, the J gene TRBJ2-2, with TRBD1 matching over 8 bases. From germline, CDR1 is SGHDN and CDR2 FVKESK. V trimming: 3 bases; J trimming: 4 bases; junction bases outside the gene matches: 4. CDR3 length equals 15 residues. The CDR3 DNA is TGTGCCAGCAGCCAGCAGGGGGCGGTCACCGGGGAGCTGTTTTTT. It yields the protein CASSQQGAVTGELFF.

The gene calls are TRBV4-2 and TRBJ2-7, with D unresolved. In germline, CDR1 is LGHNA, CDR2 YNFKEQ. The germline V and J ends were trimmed by 0 bases and 0 bases, with 6 bases remaining between them. The CDR3 length is 14 residues. The CDR3 sequence is CASSQDTSSYEQYF. In DNA, the CDR3 is TGTGCCAGCAGCCAAGACACCAGCTCCTACGAGCAGTACTTC.

V gene TRBV19 combines with J gene TRBJ1-5; unclear D gene. Trimming stripped 4 bases from V and 4 bases from J, with 26 bases between. The CDR3 spans 19 residues. In germline, CDR1 is LNHDA, CDR2 SQIVND (reference sequence). CDR3 DNA sequence: TGTGCCAGTAGTAGGTTTGGTTCGGGAATAGGCCCGCCGAATCAGCCCCAGCATTTT. Its translation: CASSRFGSGIGPPNQPQHF. The variable domain in full, completed from reference TRBV19 and TRBJ1-5, reads DGGITQSPKYLFRKEGQNVTLSCEQNLNHDAMYWYRQDPGQGLRLIYYSQIVNDFQKGDIAEGYSVSREKKESFPLTVTSAQKNPTAFYLCASSRFGSGIGPPNQPQHFGDGTRLSIL.

CDR3 protein: CAWSVSGDGGYTF. CDR3 nucleotide sequence: TGTGCCTGGAGTGTCTCAGGGGATGGCGGCTACACCTTC. The rearrangement links TRBV30 to TRBJ1-2; D possibly corresponds to TRBD1 (6 bases). CDR3 length: 13 residues. V lost 0 bases and J 8 bases, leaving 13 bases between the germline ends. Germline V gene sequence: CDR1 GTSNPN, CDR2 SVGIG (reference sequence).

The chain couples TRBV28 to TRBJ2-3, with TRBD1 matching over 8 bases. The V and J ends lost 4 bases and 4 bases, in that order; junction bases with no gene match: 10. This CDR3 contains 16 residues. The germline V gene has CDR1 MDHEN and CDR2 SYDVKM. In DNA form, the CDR3 reads TGTGCCAGCAGTTCTACAGGGGGGACAGTTCCAGATACGCAGTATTTT. This encodes CASSSTGGTVPDTQYF. The whole variable domain, remainder taken from reference TRBV28 and TRBJ2-3, is DVKVTQSSRYLVKRTGEKVFLECVQDMDHENMFWYRQDPGLGLRLIYFSYDVKMKEKGDIPEGYSVSREKKERFSLILESASTNQTSMYLCASSSTGGTVPDTQYFGPGTRLTVL.

This clone was detected only once. The CDR3 loop is CASSLGQHGDEQYF. As DNA, the CDR3 is TGCGCCAGCAGCCTGGGACAGCACGGGGACGAGCAGTACTTC. This rearrangement joins TRBV5-1 to TRBJ2-7, with 7 bases aligning to TRBD1. Germline V gene sequence: CDR1 SGHRS, CDR2 YFSETQ. J lost 5 bases, V lost 4 bases, and 9 bases had no gene match. CDR3 length equals 14 residues.

The chain carries TRBV11-2 and TRBJ1-6; 7 bases are a match to TRBD1. This CDR3 comprises 15 residues. V was clipped by 5 bases and J by 13 bases; unmatched bases: 14. Looked up from germline, CDR1 is SGHAT and CDR2 is FQNNGV. The CDR3 reads CASSGPRGRAPPLHF. DNA for the CDR3: TGTGCCAGCAGCGGACCGAGGGGGCGCGCTCCCCCCCTCCACTTT.

CDR3 bases: TGTGCCAGCAGCCCTCGGACGGCTTACGAGCAGTACTTC. As protein: CASSPRTAYEQYF. This chain joins TRBV13 and TRBJ2-7, with no clear D. Germline CDR1 PRHDT, CDR2 FYEKMQ (reference sequence). Trimming removed 5 bases at V and 4 bases at J, with 12 bases between. The CDR3 has 13 residues. The whole variable domain, filled in from reference TRBV13 and TRBJ2-7, reads AAGVIQSPRHLIKEKRETATLKCYPIPRHDTVYWYQQGPGQDPQFLISFYEKMQSDKGSIPDRFSAQQFSDYHSELNMSSLELGDSALYFCASSPRTAYEQYFGPGTRLTVT.

V gene TRBV14 combines with J gene TRBJ2-2; no clear D gene. The CDR3 extends over 14 amino acids. CDR1 and CDR2 from the germline V gene are SGHDN and FVKESK. V dropped 4 bases and J dropped 0 bases, with 6 bases sitting between them. The CDR3 protein is CASSPHANTGELFF. CDR3 coding DNA: TGTGCCAGCAGCCCACACGCGAACACCGGGGAGCTGTTTTTT. Looking up the rest from reference TRBV14 and TRBJ2-2 gives the full variable domain: EAGVTQFPSHSVIEKGQTVTLRCDPISGHDNLYWYRRVMGKEIKFLLHFVKESKQDESGMPNNRFLAERTGGTYSTLKVQPAELEDSGVYFCASSPHANTGELFFGEGSRLTVL.

This clone was seen only once. This chain connects TRBV14 to TRBJ2-3, with 10 bases fitting TRBD1. Germline trimming cut 1 base from V and 4 bases from J; bases unmatched to any gene: 5. CDR1 and CDR2 (germline): SGHDN, FVKESK. The CDR3 has 16 amino acids. CDR3 protein: CASSQGLGTGADTQYF. For the CDR3, the DNA is TGTGCCAGCAGCCAAGGTCTGGGGACAGGGGCAGATACGCAGTATTTT. Full variable domain (rest looked up from reference TRBV14 and TRBJ2-3): EAGVTQFPSHSVIEKGQTVTLRCDPISGHDNLYWYRRVMGKEIKFLLHFVKESKQDESGMPNNRFLAERTGGTYSTLKVQPAELEDSGVYFCASSQGLGTGADTQYFGPGTRLTVL.

V gene TRBV18 combines with J gene TRBJ2-3; 9 bases match TRBD2. CDR1 is KGHSH, CDR2 LQKENI, per germline. The CDR3 length is 21 residues. Trimming cost V 6 bases and J 0 bases; bases outside gene matches: 22. CDR3 DNA: TGTGCCAGCTCGGACCTAAATCCTGAGACTAGCGGAGACTCTAGCACAGATACGCAGTATTTT. It specifies CASSDLNPETSGDSSTDTQYF. The full variable domain, in which reference TRBV18 and TRBJ2-3 provide the parts outside the CDR3, is NAGVMQNPRHLVRRRGQEARLRCSPMKGHSHVYWYRQLPEEGLKFMVYLQKENIIDESGMPKERFSAEFPKEGPSILRIQQVVRGDSAAYFCASSDLNPETSGDSSTDTQYFGPGTRLTVL.

The V and J genes are TRBV28 and TRBJ1-2; weak D call: TRBD1 (5 bases). Trimming took off 6 bases at V and 6 bases at J, with 20 bases between the two ends. The CDR3 length is 15 residues. CDR1 MDHEN and CDR2 SYDVKM come from the germline V gene. The CDR3 protein is CASSLGVAGFNGYTF. The CDR3 nucleotides are TGTGCCAGCAGCCTTGGAGTCGCAGGGTTCAATGGCTACACCTTC.

V is TRBV18 and J is TRBJ1-5; D is unclear. Per the germline V gene, CDR1 is KGHSH and CDR2 is LQKENI. V shed 3 bases and J shed 6 bases, with 9 bases lying between them. The CDR3 runs to 13 residues. The CDR3 nucleotides read TGTGCCAGCTCACCGACAAAAGGTCAGCCCCAGCATTTT. It encodes CASSPTKGQPQHF. The whole variable domain, filled in from reference TRBV18 and TRBJ1-5, reads NAGVMQNPRHLVRRRGQEARLRCSPMKGHSHVYWYRQLPEEGLKFMVYLQKENIIDESGMPKERFSAEFPKEGPSILRIQQVVRGDSAAYFCASSPTKGQPQHFGDGTRLSIL.

The rearrangement links TRBV27 to TRBJ1-3; TRBD1 aligns across 7 bases. The germline CDR1 and CDR2 sequences are MNHEY and SMNVEV (reference sequence). The CDR3 covers 15 residues. V shed 4 bases and J 4 bases; nucleotides not matched to a gene: 7. Here the CDR3 DNA reads TGTGCCAGCAGTTACACAGGGGTTGCCGGAAACACCATATATTTT. Encoded protein: CASSYTGVAGNTIYF.

This chain links TRBV6-5 with TRBJ2-7; possibly TRBD1 for D (5 bases). CDR1 is MNHEY, CDR2 SVGAGI, per germline. The CDR3 covers 15 residues. V lost 7 bases, J lost 2 bases, and 18 bases lay in between. Here the CDR3 DNA reads TGTGCCAGCACCGCCTCGTGGGGCAGCCCCTACGAGCAGTACTTC. Its translation is CASTASWGSPYEQYF.

This rearrangement joins TRBV5-4 to TRBJ2-1; TRBD1 aligns across 10 bases. From germline, CDR1 is SGHNT and CDR2 YYREEE (reference sequence). The CDR3 has 17 amino acids. Germline trimming cut 1 base from V and 7 bases from J; bases unmatched to any gene: 11. CDR3 DNA sequence: TGTGCCAGCAGCTTGTCCCCGGGACAGGGGCTGGCAAATGAGCAGTTCTTC. It yields the protein CASSLSPGQGLANEQFF.

The chain employs TRBV6-5 and TRBJ1-1, with a possible D match to TRBD1 (6 bases). The V end lost 6 bases, the J end lost 6 bases, and 20 bases lay between the germline ends. The CDR3 contains 15 residues. CDR1 is MNHEY, CDR2 SVGAGI, per germline. The DNA of the CDR3 is TGTGCCAGCAGACCCTCCCGGGGGGCCGGGGCTGAAGCTTTCTTT. As protein: CASRPSRGAGAEAFF.

The rearrangement links TRBV5-8 to TRBJ2-5; a possible D gene is TRBD2 (6 bases). Germline CDR1 reads SGHTS; CDR2 reads YDEGEE. The CDR3 has 15 amino acids. V was trimmed by 4 bases and J by 5 bases, leaving 18 bases between them. CDR3 coding DNA: TGTGCCAGCAGCCGCGGACAAGGAAGCGGGGAGACCCAGTACTTC. This gives the protein CASSRGQGSGETQYF.